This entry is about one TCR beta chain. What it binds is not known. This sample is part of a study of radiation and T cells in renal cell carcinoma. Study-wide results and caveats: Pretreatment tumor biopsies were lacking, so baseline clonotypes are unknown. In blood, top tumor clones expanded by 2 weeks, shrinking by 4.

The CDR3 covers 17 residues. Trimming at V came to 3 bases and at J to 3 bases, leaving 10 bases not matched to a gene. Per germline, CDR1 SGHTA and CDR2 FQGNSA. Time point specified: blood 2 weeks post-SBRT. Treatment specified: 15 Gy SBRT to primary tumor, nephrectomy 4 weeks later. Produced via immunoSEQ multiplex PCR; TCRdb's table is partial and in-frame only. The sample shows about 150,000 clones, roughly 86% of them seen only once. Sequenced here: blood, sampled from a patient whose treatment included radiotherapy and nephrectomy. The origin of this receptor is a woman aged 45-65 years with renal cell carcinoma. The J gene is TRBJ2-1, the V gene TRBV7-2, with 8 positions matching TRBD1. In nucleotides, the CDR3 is TGTGCCAGCAGCTTTAACCCGTCCGGGACAGGCTACAATGAGCAGTTCTTC. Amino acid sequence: CASSFNPSGTGYNEQFF.